This entry describes one T cell receptor (beta chain). This clone occurred a few times. The specificity of this receptor is unknown. No base quality information exists; no much larger clone differs at one position. The library was prepared using the immunoSEQ multiplex PCR assay. TCRdb's version of the immuneACCESS table is confined to in-frame rearrangements and falls short of the full clone set. An unresolved V gene accounts for under half of the shortfall where checked; the remainder is of unknown origin. The sample data list some 41,000 clones, and about 90% of these were observed just once. More than 8.5% of the sample comes from the top ten. The data derive from a study of T cell changes during pregnancy in multiple sclerosis (dated by TCRdb to the late 2010s). Looking at the study overall: The study examined how the T cell repertoire changed over the course of pregnancy in women with multiple sclerosis.

From its cysteine to its phenylalanine, the CDR3 spans 16 amino acids. Kept here is only the CDR3 DNA, which spans 48 bases and is read in frame from base 1. V is clipped by 0 bases and J by 7 bases, and the sequence between their germline boundaries is 16 bases long. CDR1 is given as SGHVS and CDR2 as FQNEAQ, both from the germline V gene. Sequenced here: CD8+ T cells from peripheral blood mononuclear cells, sampled in the first trimester of pregnancy. The TCR was taken from a female donor with multiple sclerosis, enrolled in a pregnancy study. In this chain, TRBV7-8 is recombined with TRBJ1-5, with the D gene too uncertain to name. The CDR3 protein sequence reads: CASSLARQATWQPQHF. The nucleotide sequence is given as TGTGCCAGCAGCTTAGCTCGCCAGGCCACATGGCAGCCCCAGCATTTT.